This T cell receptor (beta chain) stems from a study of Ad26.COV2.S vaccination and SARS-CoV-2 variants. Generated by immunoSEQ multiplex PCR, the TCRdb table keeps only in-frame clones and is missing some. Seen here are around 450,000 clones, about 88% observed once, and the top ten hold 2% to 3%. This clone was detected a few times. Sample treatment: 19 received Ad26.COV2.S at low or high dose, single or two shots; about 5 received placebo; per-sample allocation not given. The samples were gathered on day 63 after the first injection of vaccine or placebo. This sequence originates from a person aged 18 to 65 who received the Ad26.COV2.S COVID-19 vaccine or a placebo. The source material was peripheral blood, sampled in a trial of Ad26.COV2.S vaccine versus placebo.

The CDR3 sequence: CASSLFTPFSGNTIYF. CDR3 bases: TGTGCCAGCAGTTTATTCACCCCGTTCTCTGGAAACACCATATATTTT. The chain uses TRBV28 and TRBJ1-3; D is uncertain. Germline CDR1 MDHEN, CDR2 SYDVKM. The CDR3 covers 16 residues. V lost 1 base and J lost 0, with 10 bases in between.